This entry is about one T cell receptor (beta chain). What it recognizes is unknown. Using immunoSEQ multiplex PCR, the repertoire was profiled, and TCRdb retains in-frame clones only, with some absent. The sample contains 90,000 to 120,000 clones, around 90% of which appear only once. The sample originates from a study of T cell responses to AZD1222 COVID-19 vaccine. Study-wide points: No day 14 peak samples; only post-peak repertoires were characterized. Mostly white British, mostly female donors; authors suggested clonal diversity may be underestimated.

Germline loops: CDR1 MNHEY, CDR2 SMNVEV (reference sequence). This CDR3 has 16 amino acids. Deletions cut 2 bases from V and 2 bases from J, with 10 bases between. The sequence derives from an adult who received the AZD1222 COVID-19 vaccine. The specimen comprised peripheral blood, sampled 28 days after the second AZD1222 dose. The chain combines TRBV27 with TRBJ2-6; possibly TRBD1 for D (6 bases). Here the CDR3 DNA reads TGTGCCAGCAGTTTAGAGGGGACAACTGGGGCCAACGTCCTGACTTTC. This sequence encodes CASSLEGTTGANVLTF. Supplemented by reference TRBV27 and TRBJ2-6, the full variable domain reads EAQVTQNPRYLITVTGKKLTVTCSQNMNHEYMSWYRQDPGLGLRQIYYSMNVEVTDKGDVPEGYKVSRKEKRNFPLILESPSPNQTSLYFCASSLEGTTGANVLTFGAGSRLTVL.